These 22 T cell receptor beta chains were all obtained from the same sample, sequenced in a study of siplizumab effects on memory and regulatory T cells. The method was immunoSEQ multiplex PCR; TCRdb's version includes in-frame clones alone and lacks a portion of them. The sample comprises over 85,000 clones, around nine tenths of which are singletons, and roughly 1% rests with the top ten. The sequencing input was CD4+ T cells sorted from blood. Source of these receptors: a human donor in good health.

This sequence joins TRBV7-8 and TRBJ1-3; the D is unclear. This CDR3 is built from 18 residues. V was cut by 1 base and J by 0 bases, with 16 bases left in between. Germline-derived CDR1 and CDR2 are SGHVS and FQNEAQ. The CDR3 DNA follows: TGTGCCAGCAGCTTAGGGCTTTCGAGGGCCAGCTCTGGAAACACCATATATTTT. This translates into CASSLGLSRASSGNTIYF.

The V and J genes are TRBV14 and TRBJ2-6, with D tentatively TRBD1 (5 bases). Trimming shortened V by 4 bases and J by 3 bases, and 13 bases separated the two germline ends. CDR3 length equals 16 residues. The V gene's germline CDR1 is SGHDN and CDR2 FVKESK. The CDR3 reads CASSPSLGHGANVLTF. The CDR3 DNA is TGTGCCAGCAGCCCAAGCCTGGGGCATGGGGCCAACGTCCTGACTTTC.

This clone was seen just once. The chain couples TRBV11-3 to TRBJ2-5; 11 bases align to TRBD1. CDR1 SGHNT and CDR2 YENEEA come from the germline V gene. This CDR3 is 17 amino acids long. J was trimmed by 1 base and V by 4 bases; bases with no gene match: 8. CDR3 coding DNA: TGTGCCAGCAGCTCGGGACAGGGGGTCCTATCCCAAGAGACCCAGTACTTC. Residues: CASSSGQGVLSQETQYF.

This chain links TRBV7-3 with TRBJ2-1, with 9 bases lining up with TRBD1. V dropped 2 bases and J dropped 6; count of bases not matched to a gene: 11. Germline-derived CDR1 and CDR2 are SGHTA and FQGTGA. CDR3 length equals 17 residues. Here the CDR3 reads CASSLGLGTGKGNEQFF. The CDR3, as DNA: TGTGCCAGCAGCTTAGGTCTTGGGACAGGGAAGGGCAATGAGCAGTTCTTC.

The rearrangement uses TRBV6-1 and TRBJ2-2; TRBD2 matches 7 bases. Germline-derived CDR1 and CDR2 are MNHNS and SASEGT. The CDR3 has 17 amino acids. V trimming: 4 bases; J trimming: 3 bases; junction bases outside the gene matches: 11. CDR3 loop: CASSGGGNSPYTGELFF. CDR3 sequence (DNA): TGTGCCAGCAGTGGGGGAGGGAATAGTCCTTACACCGGGGAGCTGTTTTTT.

The V and J genes are TRBV5-5 and TRBJ2-2, with unresolved D. The germline gives CDR1 SGHKS, CDR2 YYEKEE (reference sequence). This CDR3 is built from 13 residues. V lost 0 bases to trimming and J lost 8 bases, with 8 bases between them. The CDR3 bases are TGTGCCAGCAGCTTGGAGTGGGCGGGGGAGCTGTTTTTT. Translated, it gives CASSLEWAGELFF. Full variable domain (outside the CDR3, taken from reference TRBV5-5 and TRBJ2-2): DAGVTQSPTHLIKTRGQQVTLRCSPISGHKSVSWYQQVLGQGPQFIFQYYEKEERGRGNFPDRFSARQFPNYSSELNVNALLLGDSALYLCASSLEWAGELFFGEGSRLTVL.

This sequence joins TRBV18 and TRBJ1-2, with 8 bases fitting TRBD1. From germline, CDR1 is KGHSH and CDR2 LQKENI. Trimming took 6 bases from V and 1 from J; bases not matched to a gene: 7. CDR3 length: 15 residues. CDR3 DNA: TGTGCCAGCTCGCTCGACAGGGGCTATAACTATGGCTACACCTTC. Amino acid sequence: CASSLDRGYNYGYTF.

The sample holds one count of this clone. The chain links TRBV6-1 to TRBJ1-3, with 10 bases fitting TRBD1. The ends lost 2 bases at V and 0 bases at J; junction bases unmatched: 7. Germline lookup yields CDR1 MNHNS and CDR2 SASEGT. The length of the CDR3 is 18 residues. Here the CDR3 reads CASSEYGTGVSSGNTIYF. CDR3 bases: TGTGCCAGCAGTGAATATGGGACAGGGGTATCCTCTGGAAACACCATATATTTT.

This CDR3 is CSARVEGGATF. The CDR3 region has the DNA TGCAGTGCTAGAGTGGAGGGAGGTGCCACCTTC. The J gene is TRBJ1-2, the V gene TRBV20-1, with D unresolved. The V end was cut by 1 base, the J end by 13 bases, with 13 bases between. The CDR3 is 11 amino acids. CDR1 is DFQATT, CDR2 SNEGSKA, per germline (reference sequence).

The rearrangement uses TRBV7-8 and TRBJ1-1; 9 nucleotides match TRBD1. Losses at the gene ends were 7 bases for V and 4 bases for J; bases not matched to a gene: 10. The CDR3 has 15 amino acids. Germline loops: CDR1 SGHVS, CDR2 FQNEAQ. This chain's CDR3 is CASTLLGQGSTEAFF. CDR3 nucleotides: TGTGCCAGCACCCTTTTGGGACAGGGATCCACTGAAGCTTTCTTT.

The CDR3 region has the DNA TGTGCCAGCAGCTTGTATGGCAGGGGGGGAAATCAGCCCCAGCATTTT. It yields the protein CASSLYGRGGNQPQHF. The J gene is TRBJ1-5, the V gene TRBV5-8; 7 nucleotides line up with TRBD1. This CDR3 comprises 16 residues. V gave up 1 base and J gave up 4 bases; unmatched junction bases: 8. Germline assignment: CDR1 SGHTS and CDR2 YDEGEE. Combining the CDR3 with reference TRBV5-8 and TRBJ1-5 gives the whole variable domain EAGVTQSPTHLIKTRGQQATLRCSPISGHTSVYWYQQALGLGLQFLLWYDEGEERNRGNFPPRFSGRQFPNYSSELNVNALELEDSALYLCASSLYGRGGNQPQHFGDGTRLSIL.

The chain links TRBV28 to TRBJ2-3; TRBD1 matches at 7 bases. This CDR3 contains 15 residues. V lost 6 bases, J lost 10 bases, and 16 bases stayed unmatched. CDR1 is MDHEN, CDR2 SYDVKM, per germline. The CDR3 loop reads CASSGAGDSGGAQYF. For the CDR3, the DNA is TGTGCCAGCAGCGGCGCCGGGGACAGTGGAGGCGCGCAGTATTTT.

The gene calls are TRBV28 and TRBJ2-6; D ambiguous. Trimming shortened V by 6 bases and J by 4 bases, and 10 bases separated the two germline ends. CDR3 length equals 14 residues. Looked up from germline, CDR1 is MDHEN and CDR2 is SYDVKM. CDR3 in amino acids: CASSPSTGANVLTF. The CDR3 coding sequence is TGTGCCAGCAGCCCCAGTACCGGGGCCAACGTCCTGACTTTC.

The J gene is TRBJ2-1, the V gene TRBV27; D gene unclear. The germline V and J ends were trimmed by 5 bases and 9 bases, with 14 bases remaining between them. CDR1 is MNHEY, CDR2 SMNVEV, per germline (reference sequence). The CDR3 is 13 residues long. In DNA form, the CDR3 reads TGTGCCAGCAGTATGGGGAAGAGGAGTGAGCAGTTCTTC. This translates into CASSMGKRSEQFF.

The chain recombines TRBV19 with TRBJ1-1; D uncertain. There are 14 residues in the CDR3. Germline V CDR1 and CDR2: LNHDA, SQIVND (reference sequence). The V end lost 4 bases, the J end lost 11 bases, and 20 bases lay between the germline ends. CDR3 coding DNA: TGTGCCAGTAGTACAGGTGGGGATCCCCGTGGGGCTTTCTTT. Translating it yields CASSTGGDPRGAFF.

The V call is TRBV5-4, the J call TRBJ2-7; D remains ambiguous. V lost 4 bases, J lost 3 bases, and 11 bases lay in between. The CDR3 is 13 amino acids. Germline V gene data show CDR1 as SGHNT and CDR2 as YYREEE (reference sequence). This CDR3 reads CASSDKTNYEQYF. The CDR3 DNA sequence: TGTGCCAGCAGCGACAAGACAAACTACGAGCAGTACTTC.

This CDR3 reads CASKGLAPTNEKLFF. The CDR3 DNA follows: TGTGCCAGCAAGGGGTTGGCCCCAACTAATGAAAAACTGTTTTTT. The V and J genes are TRBV28 and TRBJ1-4, with D possibly being TRBD1 (5 bases). CDR3 size: 15 residues. CDR1 and CDR2 from the germline V gene are MDHEN and SYDVKM. V lost 7 bases and J lost 0, with 12 bases in between.

The chain recombines TRBV9 with TRBJ2-7; possible D gene TRBD2, 6 bases. In germline, CDR1 is SGDLS, CDR2 YYNGEE. The germline V and J ends were trimmed by 0 bases and 6 bases, with 10 bases remaining between them. This CDR3 has 13 residues. CDR3 DNA sequence: TGTGCCAGCAGCGTAGAGGAGGGAACCGAGCAGTACTTC. This gives the protein CASSVEEGTEQYF.

This chain joins TRBV10-3 and TRBJ2-7; the D is unclear. CDR3 length: 13 residues. Germline V lookup: CDR1 ENHRY, CDR2 SYGVKD. Trimming removed 8 bases at V and 7 bases at J, with 18 bases between. The CDR3 DNA follows: TGTGCCATCGGTGCCAACCCCACGGAGGAGCAGTACTTC. Translated, it gives CAIGANPTEEQYF.

The chain joins TRBV6-5 to TRBJ2-3; D not certain. With 4 bases removed from V and 1 base from J, the gap between germline ends came to 12 bases. Germline V gene sequence: CDR1 MNHEY, CDR2 SVGAGI. This CDR3 comprises 15 residues. The CDR3 is CASSFQPGGTDTQYF. CDR3 nucleotide sequence: TGTGCCAGCAGTTTCCAGCCGGGTGGCACAGATACGCAGTATTTT.

J is TRBJ2-7 and V is TRBV27; 7 bases agree with TRBD2. Germline assignment: CDR1 MNHEY and CDR2 SMNVEV (reference sequence). Unmatched junction bases numbered 4, after V lost 3 bases and J lost 5 bases. The CDR3 extends over 13 amino acids. The CDR3 sequence is CASSFRLAHEQYF. CDR3 nucleotide sequence: TGTGCCAGCAGTTTCCGACTAGCCCACGAGCAGTACTTC.

This chain uses TRBV2 with TRBJ1-5, with D uncertain. CDR1 is SNHLY and CDR2 is FYNNEI in the germline V gene. The V end was cut by 5 bases, the J end by 4 bases, with 12 bases between. This CDR3 contains 14 residues. The CDR3 spells CASSTTAKNQPQHF. Here the CDR3 DNA reads TGTGCCAGCAGTACGACCGCCAAGAATCAGCCCCAGCATTTT.